The 10 T cell receptor beta chains listed next were all sequenced from one sample in a study of pediatric ulcerative colitis. The method was immunoSEQ multiplex PCR; TCRdb's version includes in-frame clones alone and lacks a portion of them. The sample contains about 60,000 clones, 87% of which appear only once. The sequencing sample was made of blood. These receptors originate from a boy younger than 18 who was a control in a study of pediatric ulcerative colitis.

This chain connects TRBV28 to TRBJ2-5; unclear D gene. The germline CDR1 and CDR2 sequences are MDHEN and SYDVKM. The CDR3 contains 12 residues. Trimming left V 3 bases short and J 5 bases short, with 7 bases between. The CDR3 protein is CASSLGKETQYF. The CDR3 nucleotides are TGTGCCAGCAGTTTGGGCAAGGAGACCCAGTACTTC. The full variable domain, its missing parts supplied by reference TRBV28 and TRBJ2-5, is DVKVTQSSRYLVKRTGEKVFLECVQDMDHENMFWYRQDPGLGLRLIYFSYDVKMKEKGDIPEGYSVSREKKERFSLILESASTNQTSMYLCASSLGKETQYFGPGTRLLVL.

This clone came up once. The chain has TRBV9 and TRBJ2-7; 7 nucleotides line up with TRBD1. The V and J ends lost 1 base and 3 bases, in that order; junction bases with no gene match: 4. CDR1 SGDLS and CDR2 YYNGEE come from the germline V gene. The CDR3 is made up of 14 amino acids. The CDR3 DNA is TGTGCCAGCAGCGTAACTGCAGGGGGCTACGAGCAGTACTTC. Amino acids: CASSVTAGGYEQYF.

This sequence joins TRBV6-1 and TRBJ2-7, with TRBD1 identical over 8 bases. With V trimmed by 7 bases and J by 0 bases, 5 bases remained unmatched. Germline V gene data show CDR1 as MNHNS and CDR2 as SASEGT. The CDR3 covers 14 residues. The CDR3 reads CASIVGTGSYEQYF. The DNA for the CDR3 is TGTGCCAGCATAGTAGGGACAGGCTCCTACGAGCAGTACTTC.

In DNA form, the CDR3 reads TGCGCCAGCAGCTTAAGCGCAGTGGCAAATACCCCTGAAGCTTTCTTT. Translation gives CASSLSAVANTPEAFF. The chain combines TRBV5-1 with TRBJ1-1; D ambiguous. Trimming cost V 2 bases and J 6 bases, with 20 bases left between them. CDR3 length equals 16 residues. Germline V lookup: CDR1 SGHRS, CDR2 YFSETQ. Combining the CDR3 with reference TRBV5-1 and TRBJ1-1 gives the whole variable domain KAGVTQTPRYLIKTRGQQVTLSCSPISGHRSVSWYQQTPGQGLQFLFEYFSETQRNKGNFPGRFSGRQFSNSRSEMNVSTLELGDSALYLCASSLSAVANTPEAFFGQGTRLTVV.

The chain carries TRBV5-6 and TRBJ2-5, with 12 positions matching TRBD2. This CDR3 comprises 18 residues. With 4 bases clipped from V and 5 bases from J, the junction kept 15 bases outside the gene matches. Germline CDR1 reads SGHDT; CDR2 reads YYEEEE. CDR3 protein: CASSLLLAGGSARETQYF. The CDR3 coding sequence is TGTGCCAGCAGCCTCCTCCTAGCGGGAGGGTCGGCTAGGGAGACCCAGTACTTC.

V and J are TRBV10-2 and TRBJ1-1; D is unresolved. Germline V gives CDR1 WSHSY, CDR2 SAAADI. Trimming cost V 3 bases and J 0 bases, with 8 bases left between them. The CDR3 runs 14 residues. For the CDR3, the DNA is TGCGCCAGCAGTGAACCGGGTCTGAACACTGAAGCTTTCTTT. Its translation is CASSEPGLNTEAFF.

This rearrangement joins TRBV18 to TRBJ2-7; D is unclear. The germline V gene encodes CDR1 KGHSH and CDR2 LQKENI. The CDR3 length is 14 residues. Trimming removed 2 bases at V and 3 bases at J, with 11 bases between. CDR3 region: CASSPGTAHYEQYF. Here the CDR3 DNA reads TGTGCCAGCTCACCAGGTACAGCACACTACGAGCAGTACTTC.

The chain uses TRBV19 and TRBJ2-1; D is undetermined. CDR3 size: 17 residues. Germline V lookup: CDR1 LNHDA, CDR2 SQIVND (reference sequence). V lost 3 bases to trimming and J lost 0 bases, with 15 bases between them. DNA of the CDR3: TGTGCCAGTAGTATTCCACGGCGATATGACTCCTACAATGAGCAGTTCTTC. It specifies CASSIPRRYDSYNEQFF.

The rearrangement links TRBV11-3 to TRBJ2-7; TRBD2 agrees at 8 bases. Germline assignment: CDR1 SGHNT and CDR2 YENEEA. The V segment lost 5 bases and the J segment 5 bases; nucleotides outside the gene matches: 5. The CDR3 sequence is 13 residues long. The CDR3 coding sequence is TGTGCCAGCAGCCCCGGACTAGCCCACGAGCAGTACTTC. This sequence encodes CASSPGLAHEQYF.

V gene TRBV28 combines with J gene TRBJ1-5; maybe TRBD1 (5 bases). Germline CDR1 MDHEN, CDR2 SYDVKM. This CDR3 is 16 amino acids long. V was pared by 1 base and J by 0 bases, with 10 bases between. Written as DNA, the CDR3 is TGTGCCAGCAGTTTATCGGGGGGGTTTAGCAATCAGCCCCAGCATTTT. Amino acids: CASSLSGGFSNQPQHF.